Shown below are 30 T cell receptor beta chains from a single sample sequenced in a study of T cells in localized non-small cell lung cancer. TCRdb's copy holds only in-frame clones and misses some; the assay was immunoSEQ multiplex PCR. The table shows 55,000 to 75,000 clones, with about 90% occurring only once. Sequencing was performed on peripheral blood, taken before any cancer treatment. All receptors come from a male donor older than 55 with stage III squamous cell lung carcinoma.

This chain links TRBV4-3 with TRBJ1-2; D not resolved. The CDR3 consists of 15 residues. Germline V lookup: CDR1 LGHNA, CDR2 YSLEER. Trimming stripped 1 base from V and 3 bases from J, with 12 bases between. CDR3 loop: CASSQVWEFDYGYTF. The CDR3 DNA is TGCGCCAGCAGCCAAGTCTGGGAATTTGACTATGGCTACACCTTC.

This chain links TRBV19 with TRBJ2-5; no reliable D call. V was trimmed by 0 bases and J by 2 bases, leaving 7 bases between them. CDR3 length: 14 residues. Looked up from germline, CDR1 is LNHDA and CDR2 is SQIVND (reference sequence). The CDR3 protein is CASSIEVAQETQYF. CDR3 sequence (DNA): TGTGCCAGTAGTATAGAAGTGGCTCAAGAGACCCAGTACTTC.

The rearrangement joins TRBV30 to TRBJ1-2, with 9 bases lining up with TRBD1. The CDR3 is 12 amino acids. Germline V lookup: CDR1 GTSNPN, CDR2 SVGIG (reference sequence). Trimming removed 5 bases from V and 7 bases from J; junction bases left unmatched: 5. Written as DNA, the CDR3 is TGTGCCTGGTCCACAGGGGGCGTTGGCTACACCTTC. Residues: CAWSTGGVGYTF.

The DNA for the CDR3 is TGTGCCAGCTCACCCGGACGGGCATCCTCTGGAAACACCATATATTTT. It translates to CASSPGRASSGNTIYF. V and J are TRBV18 and TRBJ1-3; D unresolved. The V gene lost 3 bases and the J gene lost 0 bases, with 12 bases spanning the gap. Looked up from germline, CDR1 is KGHSH and CDR2 is LQKENI. This CDR3 is 16 amino acids long. The full variable domain, completed using reference TRBV18 and TRBJ1-3, is NAGVMQNPRHLVRRRGQEARLRCSPMKGHSHVYWYRQLPEEGLKFMVYLQKENIIDESGMPKERFSAEFPKEGPSILRIQQVVRGDSAAYFCASSPGRASSGNTIYFGEGSWLTVV.

The rearrangement joins TRBV6-1 to TRBJ2-5, with 9 bases identical to TRBD2. V shed 8 bases, J shed 11 bases, and the junction held 15 bases outside the gene matches. In germline, CDR1 is MNHNS, CDR2 SASEGT. CDR3 length equals 14 residues. The CDR3 region is CASGSGGPRREQYF. The CDR3, as DNA: TGTGCCAGCGGGAGCGGGGGGCCTAGACGTGAGCAGTACTTC.

The gene calls are TRBV28 and TRBJ2-1; 8 nucleotides agree with TRBD1. The CDR3 extends over 14 amino acids. Germline CDR1 and CDR2: MDHEN and SYDVKM. J lost 7 bases, V lost 7 bases, and 9 bases had no gene match. This CDR3 is CASIPGGNTNEQFF. CDR3 bases: TGTGCCAGCATCCCAGGGGGCAATACAAATGAGCAGTTCTTC.

The V and J genes are TRBV5-6 and TRBJ1-2, with 10 nucleotides matching TRBD1. The CDR3 length is 14 residues. V shed 4 bases and J 2 bases; nucleotides not matched to a gene: 2. Germline V CDR1 and CDR2: SGHDT, YYEEEE. CDR3 bases: TGTGCCAGCAGCGGGGACAGGGGAAACTATGGCTACACCTTC. Translated: CASSGDRGNYGYTF.

This clone was seen a few times. The gene calls are TRBV5-1 and TRBJ1-2; no clear D gene. Deletions cut 4 bases from V and 5 bases from J, with 12 bases between. There are 13 residues in the CDR3. The V gene's germline CDR1 is SGHRS and CDR2 YFSETQ. CDR3 bases: TGCGCCAGCAGCGAGCCCTTTCTTTATGGCTACACCTTC. Translating it yields CASSEPFLYGYTF.

This clone occurred once. The chain uses TRBV2 and TRBJ1-2, with TRBD1 matching over 8 bases. The CDR3 runs 14 residues. Trimming cost V 5 bases and J 5 bases; bases outside gene matches: 7. Germline CDR1 reads SNHLY; CDR2 reads FYNNEI. The CDR3 loop is CASSKTGVGYGYTF. The CDR3, as DNA: TGTGCCAGCAGTAAGACAGGGGTTGGGTATGGCTACACCTTC.

This chain joins TRBV7-7 and TRBJ2-1; 13 positions agree with TRBD2. The germline CDR1 and CDR2 sequences are SSHAT and FNYEAQ (reference sequence). J gave up 8 bases and V 3 bases, and 7 bases lay outside the gene matches. The CDR3 runs to 16 residues. The CDR3 is CASSLGTSGGADEQFF. The CDR3 DNA is TGTGCCAGCAGCTTGGGAACTAGCGGGGGGGCGGATGAGCAGTTCTTC.

The chain has TRBV7-2 and TRBJ1-5; D may be TRBD1 (6 bases). Germline V gene sequence: CDR1 SGHTA, CDR2 FQGNSA. V lost 3 bases and J 4 bases, leaving 16 bases between the germline ends. The length of the CDR3 is 16 residues. The chain's CDR3 is CASSLLGGGGNQPQHF. CDR3 coding DNA: TGTGCCAGCAGCTTGTTGGGGGGCGGAGGAAATCAGCCCCAGCATTTT.

The V call is TRBV15, the J call TRBJ1-1; possible D gene TRBD1, 5 bases. Trimming took 4 bases from V and 7 from J, leaving 13 bases between them. In germline, CDR1 is LNHNV, CDR2 YYDKDF (reference sequence). The CDR3 is 13 residues long. CDR3 in DNA: TGTGCCACCAGCACTCGGAGGGGTAGTGAAGCTTTCTTT. It codes for CATSTRRGSEAFF.

The rearrangement joins TRBV5-4 to TRBJ2-7, with 7 bases fitting TRBD1. The V gene's germline CDR1 is SGHNT and CDR2 YYREEE (reference sequence). V was clipped by 5 bases and J by 2 bases; unmatched bases: 7. The CDR3 spans 14 residues. CDR3 DNA sequence: TGTGCCAGCAGTCCAGGGGGTCTTACCTACGAGCAGTACGTC. Translating it yields CASSPGGLTYEQYV.

The chain uses TRBV5-6 and TRBJ2-5; D call uncertain. V was cut by 0 bases and J by 0 bases, with 6 bases left in between. The germline gives CDR1 SGHDT, CDR2 YYEEEE. This CDR3 spans 14 amino acids. The CDR3 nucleotides are TGTGCCAGCAGCTTGGTCGGTAACCAAGAGACCCAGTACTTC. Protein product: CASSLVGNQETQYF.

This clone has a handful of counts. The chain uses TRBV11-1 and TRBJ1-2; D ambiguous. Germline assignment: CDR1 SGHAT and CDR2 FQDESV (reference sequence). Deletions cut 5 bases from V and 4 bases from J, with 23 bases between. CDR3 length: 17 residues. The CDR3 here is CASSVTSGPQSSYGYTF. Written as DNA, the CDR3 is TGTGCCAGCAGCGTCACCTCCGGGCCCCAGTCAAGCTATGGCTACACCTTC.

This clone was counted once. The CDR3 bases are TGCAGTGCTCTGGCAGTCGAAAAACTGTTTTTT. Amino acids: CSALAVEKLFF. The V and J genes are TRBV20-1 and TRBJ1-4; D gene uncertain. There are 11 residues in the CDR3. Trimming left V 5 bases short and J 8 bases short, with 9 bases between. Germline loops: CDR1 DFQATT, CDR2 SNEGSKA (reference sequence).

For the CDR3, the DNA is TGCGCCAGCAGTGAGCCGGACTTGATAGCCAAAAACATTCAGTACTTC. It translates to CASSEPDLIAKNIQYF. The rearrangement uses TRBV10-1 and TRBJ2-4, with D possibly TRBD2 on 5 matching bases. Germline CDR1 and CDR2: WNHNN and SYGVQD (reference sequence). CDR3 length: 16 amino acids. Between the trimmed V and J ends, which lost 2 bases and 0 bases, there was a span of 11 bases.

This clone turned up a few times. The chain links TRBV6-5 to TRBJ1-5; 7 nucleotides match TRBD1. V lost 4 bases and J lost 5; bases outside the gene matches: 5. Germline V gene sequence: CDR1 MNHEY, CDR2 SVGAGI. The CDR3 runs to 14 residues. CDR3 region: CASSSRQGYQPQHF. CDR3 in DNA: TGTGCCAGCAGTTCCCGACAGGGCTATCAGCCCCAGCATTTT.

This sequence joins TRBV5-6 and TRBJ1-1; no definite D call. The CDR3 is 13 residues long. From germline, CDR1 is SGHDT and CDR2 YYEEEE. The V end was cut by 2 bases, the J end by 1 base, with 6 bases between. The CDR3 reads CASSFGRNTEAFF. The CDR3 nucleotides read TGTGCCAGCAGCTTTGGAAGGAACACTGAAGCTTTCTTT. Complete variable domain (other parts from reference TRBV5-6 and TRBJ1-1): DAGVTQSPTHLIKTRGQQVTLRCSPKSGHDTVSWYQQALGQGPQFIFQYYEEEERQRGNFPDRFSGHQFPNYSSELNVNALLLGDSALYLCASSFGRNTEAFFGQGTRLTVV.

J is TRBJ1-1 and V is TRBV30; 7 nucleotides match TRBD1. This CDR3 contains 11 residues. The V segment lost 2 bases and the J segment 8 bases; nucleotides outside the gene matches: 2. Germline lookup yields CDR1 GTSNPN and CDR2 SVGIG (reference sequence). The CDR3 DNA is TGTGCCTGGAGTCAAGGGGGCGAAGCTTTCTTT. Amino acid sequence: CAWSQGGEAFF. The full variable domain, in which reference TRBV30 and TRBJ1-1 provide the parts outside the CDR3, is SQTIHQWPATLVQPVGSPLSLECTVEGTSNPNLYWYRQAAGRGLQLLFYSVGIGQISSEVPQNLSASRPQDRQFILSSKKLLLSDSGFYLCAWSQGGEAFFGQGTRLTVV.

The rearrangement uses TRBV30 and TRBJ2-1; D call uncertain. The V gene lost 0 bases and the J gene lost 2 bases, with 8 bases spanning the gap. The CDR3 runs to 14 residues. Germline V gives CDR1 GTSNPN, CDR2 SVGIG (reference sequence). DNA for the CDR3: TGTGCCTGGAGTGTCGGTAACACCTACAATGAGCAGTTCTTC. It encodes CAWSVGNTYNEQFF. Variable domain in full (rest from reference TRBV30 and TRBJ2-1): SQTIHQWPATLVQPVGSPLSLECTVEGTSNPNLYWYRQAAGRGLQLLFYSVGIGQISSEVPQNLSASRPQDRQFILSSKKLLLSDSGFYLCAWSVGNTYNEQFFGPGTRLTVL.

The V and J genes are TRBV6-1 and TRBJ1-3, with a possible D match to TRBD1 (6 bases). This CDR3 region has 15 residues. V was clipped by 9 bases and J by 4 bases, with 19 bases between them. Germline CDR1 is MNHNS and CDR2 is SASEGT. The CDR3 coding sequence is TGTGCCAGTCGGGGGGCGGTGATGGAAGGAAACACCATATATTTT. Protein: CASRGAVMEGNTIYF.

This clone was seen once. The V and J genes are TRBV2 and TRBJ2-2; D remains unclear. The CDR3 has 14 amino acids. Germline CDR1 is SNHLY and CDR2 is FYNNEI. V lost 4 bases and J lost 5, with 11 bases in between. CDR3 amino acids: CASSVGRGTGELFF. The CDR3 DNA reads TGTGCCAGCAGTGTAGGCAGAGGTACCGGGGAGCTGTTTTTT.

The rearrangement links TRBV19 to TRBJ1-1, with D possibly matching TRBD1 (5 bases). The CDR3 sequence is 13 residues long. V was pared by 8 bases and J by 6 bases, with 16 bases between. CDR1 is LNHDA and CDR2 is SQIVND in the germline V gene (reference sequence). DNA of the CDR3: TGTGCCAGTGAACCTTGGGGGGGGGCTGAAGCTTTCTTT. The encoded protein is CASEPWGGAEAFF.

This rearrangement joins TRBV13 to TRBJ2-2; D unresolved. The CDR3 runs 13 residues. Germline V gene data show CDR1 as PRHDT and CDR2 as FYEKMQ (reference sequence). Deletions cut 4 bases from V and 4 bases from J, with 7 bases between. CDR3 loop: CASSSRRTGELFF. CDR3 DNA sequence: TGTGCCAGCAGCTCCCGACGCACCGGGGAGCTGTTTTTT.

The rearrangement uses TRBV7-2 and TRBJ2-5; TRBD1 matches 7 bases. In germline, CDR1 is SGHTA, CDR2 FQGNSA. The CDR3 is 14 amino acids. Losses at the gene ends were 5 bases for V and 1 base for J; bases not matched to a gene: 4. For the CDR3, the DNA is TGTGCCAGCAGCCCTGACAGGGTCCAAGAGACCCAGTACTTC. Protein sequence: CASSPDRVQETQYF.

CDR3 loop: CASSYPGREQYV. DNA of the CDR3: TGTGCCAGCAGTTACCCTGGACGGGAGCAGTACGTC. The chain has TRBV6-6 and TRBJ2-7, with D unresolved. CDR1 and CDR2 from the germline V gene are MNHNY and SVGAGI (reference sequence). The CDR3 spans 12 residues. The ends were cut back, 2 bases at V and 7 bases at J, with 9 bases in the middle.

The genes are TRBV29-1 and TRBJ2-2, with 7 bases lining up with TRBD1. The V gene's germline CDR1 is SQVTM and CDR2 ANQGSEA. This CDR3 contains 13 residues. Trimming took 6 bases from V and 4 from J; bases not matched to a gene: 5. The CDR3 region has the DNA TGCAGCGTCCGACAGGGAGCCACCGGGGAGCTGTTTTTT. Its translation is CSVRQGATGELFF.

The genes are TRBV9 and TRBJ1-4; D remains ambiguous. The CDR3 contains 15 residues. V lost 2 bases and J lost 4, with 12 bases in between. Germline V gene sequence: CDR1 SGDLS, CDR2 YYNGEE. CDR3 sequence: CASSVGLAGNEKLFF. The CDR3 DNA sequence: TGTGCCAGCAGCGTCGGATTGGCGGGTAATGAAAAACTGTTTTTT.

The V call is TRBV7-2, the J call TRBJ2-7; 7 nucleotides agree with TRBD1. Germline V gene data show CDR1 as SGHTA and CDR2 as FQGNSA. Losses at the gene ends were 1 base for V and 5 bases for J; bases not matched to a gene: 5. The CDR3 has 14 amino acids. The CDR3 DNA is TGTGCCAGCAGCTTAGGAGACAGGGCCCACGAGCAGTACTTC. Translating it yields CASSLGDRAHEQYF.